This T cell receptor beta chain was obtained from a study of cytomegalovirus exposure and HLA in healthy donors. A roughly 120-subject validation cohort, separate from the approximately 670-subject first cohort, supplied the donors. Produced via immunoSEQ multiplex PCR; TCRdb's table is partial and in-frame only. Of approximately 260,000 clones detected, 86% appear once; the ten largest clones hold about 1%. General study points: Rarity held for most TCR sequences, but there were some public TCRs that occurred in many donors. It was approximately 160 TCR beta chains that were listed as cytomegalovirus-associated.

As concerns this clone: The antigen is undetermined.

The CDR3 length is 16 residues. Per the germline V gene, CDR1 is MGHRA and CDR2 is YSYEKL. The V end was cut by 0 bases, the J end by 3 bases, with 13 bases between. This chain connects TRBV4-1 to TRBJ2-3, with D perhaps matching TRBD1 (6 bases). This clonotype was sampled from a woman younger than 30 in good health and CMV-seronegative. The specimen was PBMCs. The CDR3 DNA reads as TGCGCCAGCAGCCAAGATAGGGTCAGGGGTACAGATACGCAGTATTTT. This sequence encodes CASSQDRVRGTDTQYF.